The 19 T cell receptor beta chains reported below all come from one sample, sequenced in a study of tumor-infiltrating lymphocytes in primary liver carcinoma. The template, 450 to 650 ng total RNA, yielded TCR beta cDNA made with a constant-region primer. A slightly modified ARM-PCR protocol with three nested multiplex PCR rounds produced these TCR beta libraries. It was with TRBV1-TRBV30 forward primers and a C-beta reverse primer that the first two PCR rounds were run, at approximately 10 cycles each. TCRdb re-called the multiplex PCR reads with MiXCR, one entry per CDR3 protein. The sample holds 300,000 to 400,000 distinct CDR3 sequences, about 60% seen once. RNA isolated from unsorted whole blood supplied the blood RNA, with germline DNA also extracted. Sequencing was carried out using peripheral blood. These receptors all come from a middle-aged man with primary liver carcinoma and hepatitis B virus infection.

In this sample, this clonotype turned up many times. The chain recombines TRBV6-2 or TRBV6-3 with TRBJ2-7, with a tentative D call TRBD2 (6 bases). Per germline, CDR1 MNHEY and CDR2 SVGEGT. The CDR3 loop spans 14 amino acids. Trimming shortened V by 6 bases and J by 6 bases, and 18 bases separated the two germline ends. The CDR3 DNA is TGTGCCAGCAGCTCTAGCGTGTACAAGGGCGAGCAGTACTTC. Translation: CASSSSVYKGEQYF.

Notes on this clonotype: A much larger clone differs from this one at a single base, so this may be a read error. It is likely a read error, because the conserved phenylalanine at the end of the CDR3 is missing. The rearrangement joins TRBV6-2 or TRBV6-3 to TRBJ2-7, with a possible D match to TRBD1 (6 bases). The V gene's germline CDR1 is MNHEY and CDR2 SVGEGT. Trimming took off 6 bases at V and 0 bases at J, with 15 bases between the two ends. The CDR3 consists of 15 residues. CDR3 residues: CASSLGGRDSYEQYS. CDR3 DNA: TGTGCCAGCAGCCTAGGGGGACGGGACTCCTACGAGCAGTACTCC.

A note on this clonotype: A read error may account for a junction end that differs from germline. This chain links TRBV11-2 with TRBJ2-1, with D possibly being TRBD2 (5 bases). This CDR3 comprises 14 residues. CDR1 is SGHAT, CDR2 FQNNGV, per germline. CDR3 residues: CASGLSSLGREQFF. The CDR3 DNA is TGTGCCAGCGGCTTGTCTAGCTTGGGTCGTGAGCAGTTCTTC.

In the case of this clonotype: At one boundary the junction diverges from the germline segment, which might be a read error. The CDR3 DNA follows: TGTACCAGCAGTGAAAGTGCGCCGAGATCCTACAATGAGCAGTTCTTC. The encoded protein is CTSSESAPRSYNEQFF. The J gene is TRBJ2-1, the V gene TRBV6-1; D uncertain. The CDR3 loop spans 16 amino acids. Germline lookup yields CDR1 MNHNS and CDR2 SASEGT.

The rearrangement links TRBV6-1 to TRBJ1-5; D is undetermined. V was clipped by 6 bases and J by 4 bases, with 22 bases between them. Looked up from germline, CDR1 is MNHNS and CDR2 is SASEGT. This CDR3 spans 17 amino acids. The DNA for the CDR3 is TGTGCCAGCAGGCCCTCATCTATGGTGGGCTTGAATCAGCCCCAGCATTTT. It specifies CASRPSSMVGLNQPQHF.

V and J are TRBV4-1 and TRBJ1-5; TRBD1 is a possible D gene (6 bases). This CDR3 is built from 17 residues. Germline V gene data show CDR1 as MGHRA and CDR2 as YSYEKL. V was pared by 0 bases and J by 3 bases, with 15 bases between. The CDR3 nucleotides are TGCGCCAGCAGCCAAGAAAACCTCCCAGGGGACAATCAGCCCCAGCATTTT. This translates into CASSQENLPGDNQPQHF.

In its sample, this clonotype was seen many times. J is TRBJ2-5 and V is TRBV6-5; 11 bases map to TRBD2. The CDR3 is 15 amino acids. V was clipped by 6 bases and J by 2 bases; unmatched bases: 5. CDR1 is MNHEY and CDR2 is SVGAGI in the germline V gene. CDR3 sequence (DNA): TGTGCCAGCAGCGAGGGGACTAGCGGTCAAGAGACCCAGTACTTC. Translation gives CASSEGTSGQETQYF.

This clonotype was observed at least ten times. This chain connects TRBV4-1 to TRBJ1-1, with 10 nucleotides matching TRBD1. Germline assignment: CDR1 MGHRA and CDR2 YSYEKL. The CDR3 extends over 15 amino acids. V shed 4 bases, J shed 6 bases, and the junction held 8 bases outside the gene matches. The chain's CDR3 is CASSRAGQGVPEAFF. In DNA form, the CDR3 reads TGCGCCAGCAGCCGCGCCGGACAGGGGGTACCTGAAGCTTTCTTT.

In regard to this clonotype: A junction boundary mismatches the germline segment, possibly from a read error. The rearrangement links TRBV6-2 or TRBV6-3 to TRBJ1-5; 7 nucleotides match TRBD1. From germline, CDR1 is MNHEY and CDR2 SVGEGT. CDR3 length: 12 amino acids. CDR3 loop: CGSRSRTGPQHF. The CDR3 DNA follows: TGTGGCAGCAGGAGCCGGACAGGGCCCCAGCATTTT.

This clonotype ranks as medium-sized (0.01 to 0.1%). V and J are TRBV29-1 and TRBJ2-1, with 7 nucleotides matching TRBD2. The CDR3 sequence is 14 residues long. J was trimmed by 0 bases and V by 7 bases; bases with no gene match: 6. Looked up from germline, CDR1 is SQVTM and CDR2 is ANQGSEA. CDR3 sequence (DNA): TGCAGCGGGGGGGGGAGCGGCTCCTACAATGAGCAGTTCTTC. As protein: CSGGGSGSYNEQFF.

Turning to this clonotype: A much larger clone is a single base away; this may be a read error. The rearrangement joins TRBV10-3 to TRBJ2-1, with D perhaps matching TRBD2 (5 bases). In germline, CDR1 is ENHRY, CDR2 SYGVKD. This CDR3 region has 13 residues. V was trimmed by 10 bases and J by 6 bases, leaving 16 bases between them. The CDR3 reads CATSGIGSNEQFF. CDR3 in DNA: TGTGCCACTTCCGGGATAGGGAGCAATGAGCAGTTCTTC.

On this clonotype: This could be a read error, since a much larger clone is one nucleotide away. The J gene is TRBJ1-2, the V gene TRBV11-2; TRBD1 is a possible D gene (6 bases). The CDR3 is made up of 13 amino acids. With 5 bases removed from V and 5 bases from J, the gap between germline ends came to 12 bases. CDR1 SGHAT and CDR2 FQNNGV come from the germline V gene. The CDR3 reads CASSPIGGYGYTF. CDR3 DNA sequence: TGTGCCAGCAGCCCGATAGGGGGTTATGGCTACACCTTC.

Concerning this clonotype itself: This may stem from a read error, because a much larger clone lies one nucleotide away. The V and J genes are TRBV14 and TRBJ2-4; perhaps TRBD1 as D (5 bases). Germline lookup yields CDR1 SGHDN and CDR2 FVKESK. CDR3 size: 14 residues. The CDR3 sequence: CANSKARVQNIQYF. CDR3 DNA sequence: TGTGCCAACAGCAAAGCCAGGGTCCAAAACATTCAGTACTTC.

This sequence joins TRBV12-3 or TRBV12-4 and TRBJ1-2; TRBD1 agrees at 9 bases. The CDR3 runs to 14 residues. J lost 11 bases, V lost 5 bases, and 12 bases had no gene match. CDR3 residues: CASSLSGQGYDYTF. The CDR3 DNA reads TGTGCCAGCAGTCTATCCGGACAGGGGTATGATTACACCTTC.

Worth noting for this clonotype: A much more abundant neighbour one base away suggests this may be a read error. Here the CDR3 omits its conserved ending phenylalanine or tryptophan, so a read error is the likely source. V usage is TRBV6-1 and J usage is TRBJ1-4, with D uncertain. The CDR3 loop spans 14 amino acids. V was clipped by 3 bases and J by 5 bases, with 10 bases between them. CDR1 is MNHNS, CDR2 SASEGT, per germline. The CDR3 nucleotides are TGTGCCAGCAGTGAGAGGAGAGCGAATGAAAAACTGTTTATT. Translation: CASSERRANEKLFI.

This chain joins TRBV28 and TRBJ2-3; D remains ambiguous. Per germline, CDR1 MDHEN and CDR2 SYDVKM. V was trimmed by 6 bases and J by 2 bases, leaving 6 bases between them. The CDR3 has 12 residues. The CDR3 region has the DNA TGTGCCAGCAGGGGATACACAGATACGCAGTATTTT. It translates to CASRGYTDTQYF.

Regarding this clonotype: A much larger clonotype is one base distant, so this may be a read error. The genes are TRBV4-2 and TRBJ2-1, with D perhaps TRBD1 (6 bases). The germline V gene encodes CDR1 LGHNA and CDR2 YNFKEQ. The CDR3 totals 16 residues. CDR3 nucleotides: TGCGCCAGCAGCCAAGGTTACAGGGTCGTCTACAATGAGCAGTTCTTC. It yields the protein CASSQGYRVVYNEQFF.

This clonotype was found a few times. This chain uses TRBV30 with TRBJ1-5; no definite D call. CDR1 is GTSNPN and CDR2 is SVGIG in the germline V gene (reference sequence). The germline V and J ends were trimmed by 1 base and 9 bases, with 10 bases remaining between them. The CDR3 is 12 amino acids. The CDR3 here is CAWSAGIWPQHF. CDR3 DNA: TGTGCCTGGAGTGCCGGGATATGGCCCCAGCATTTT.

V gene TRBV5-1 combines with J gene TRBJ2-5; D is possibly TRBD1 (6 bases). Trimming took off 4 bases at V and 1 base at J, with 14 bases between the two ends. CDR1 is SGHRS and CDR2 is YFSETQ in the germline V gene. This CDR3 is 15 amino acids long. CDR3 DNA sequence: TGCGCCAGCAGCGGCCAGGACAGTACCCAAGAGACCCAGTACTTC. Translated, it gives CASSGQDSTQETQYF.